This is a list of T cell receptor beta chains from one sample in a study of shared clonotypes between healthy human individuals. Profiled with immunoSEQ multiplex PCR; TCRdb holds only in-frame clones, not every one. Seen here are roughly 850,000 clones, about 96% observed once, and the top ten hold over 0.2%. Source material: naive CD8+ T cells sorted from blood. The source of these receptors is a man aged 25 to 45 in good health. Each CDR3 is given with its conserved first and last residue. Fields, in order: V gene, J gene, D gene, clone size, CDR3 DNA, CDR3 protein. A D gene is named only where the DNA matches it firmly. Clone size is stated in some rows and not others, as once, few, many or a class when expanded.

v_gene: TRBV7-9
j_gene: TRBJ2-5
d_gene: .
abundance: .
CDR3nt: TGTGCCAGCAGCTTAGACTCACATCAAGAGACCCAGTACTTC
CDR3aa: CASSLDSHQETQYF

v_gene: TRBV7-8
j_gene: TRBJ2-3
d_gene: .
abundance: .
CDR3nt: TGTGCCAGCAGCTTAGTGGTTAGCGGCACAGATACGCAGTATTTT
CDR3aa: CASSLVVSGTDTQYF

v_gene: TRBV5-6
j_gene: TRBJ2-7
d_gene: .
abundance: .
CDR3nt: TGTGCCAGCAGCTTGGCCAGCTCCTACGAGCAGTACTTC
CDR3aa: CASSLASSYEQYF

v_gene: TRBV11-2
j_gene: TRBJ1-1
d_gene: TRBD1
abundance: .
CDR3nt: TGTGCCAGCAGCCCCCGACAGGGCCTGAACACTGAAGCTTTCTTT
CDR3aa: CASSPRQGLNTEAFF

v_gene: TRBV7-2
j_gene: TRBJ2-3
d_gene: .
abundance: .
CDR3nt: TGTGCCAGCAGCTCTGCCCTGAGAGGCTCATCGCAGTATTTT
CDR3aa: CASSSALRGSSQYF

v_gene: TRBV2
j_gene: TRBJ2-3
d_gene: TRBD2
abundance: .
CDR3nt: TGTGCCAGCAGGGGGACTAGCGGGTACACAGATACGCAGTATTTT
CDR3aa: CASRGTSGYTDTQYF

v_gene: TRBV6-6
j_gene: TRBJ2-1
d_gene: TRBD2
abundance: .
CDR3nt: TGTGCCAGCAGCCCCACTAGCGGGTACTACAATGAGCAGTTCTTC
CDR3aa: CASSPTSGYYNEQFF

v_gene: TRBV27
j_gene: TRBJ2-7
d_gene: TRBD2
abundance: .
CDR3nt: TGTGCCAGCAGCCTGACTAGCGGGAGCCACGAGCAGTACTTC
CDR3aa: CASSLTSGSHEQYF

v_gene: TRBV7-9
j_gene: TRBJ2-7
d_gene: .
abundance: .
CDR3nt: TGTGCCAGCAGCCGTCCGGGACCAGCCTCCTACGAGCAGTACTTC
CDR3aa: CASSRPGPASYEQYF

v_gene: TRBV29-1
j_gene: TRBJ2-7
d_gene: TRBD2
abundance: .
CDR3nt: TGCAGCGTTGAGGGACTAGCCAACACCCTATCCTACGAGCAGTACTTC
CDR3aa: CSVEGLANTLSYEQYF

v_gene: TRBV19
j_gene: TRBJ2-5
d_gene: .
abundance: .
CDR3nt: TGTGCCAGTATGAAGGGCTCCTACGAAGGGGAGACCCAGTACTTC
CDR3aa: CASMKGSYEGETQYF

v_gene: TRBV5-6
j_gene: TRBJ2-3
d_gene: TRBD1
abundance: .
CDR3nt: TGTGCCAGCAGCTCGATGGGACAGGGGACAGATACGCAGTATTTT
CDR3aa: CASSSMGQGTDTQYF

v_gene: TRBV15
j_gene: TRBJ2-1
d_gene: TRBD1
abundance: .
CDR3nt: TGTGCCACCAGCGACAGGGGGCTGGATGAGCAGTTCTTC
CDR3aa: CATSDRGLDEQFF

v_gene: TRBV4-2
j_gene: TRBJ2-2
d_gene: .
abundance: .
CDR3nt: TGTGCCAGCAGCCCTGACCGCTTGCAGCTACTTAACACCGGGGAGCTGTTTTTT
CDR3aa: CASSPDRLQLLNTGELFF

v_gene: TRBV27
j_gene: TRBJ2-1
d_gene: TRBD2
abundance: .
CDR3nt: TGTGCCAGCAGTTTCTCAGCGGGAGACTCCTACAATGAGCAGTTCTTC
CDR3aa: CASSFSAGDSYNEQFF

v_gene: TRBV25-1
j_gene: TRBJ1-1
d_gene: .
abundance: .
CDR3nt: TGTGCCAGCAGTGAATTGGGGCTAACTGAAGCTTTCTTT
CDR3aa: CASSELGLTEAFF

v_gene: TRBV19
j_gene: TRBJ2-5
d_gene: TRBD2
abundance: .
CDR3nt: TGTGCCAGTAGTATCGTAGCGGGAGTATCGGAGACCCAGTACTTC
CDR3aa: CASSIVAGVSETQYF

v_gene: TRBV27
j_gene: TRBJ2-5
d_gene: TRBD1
abundance: .
CDR3nt: TGTGCCAGCAGTTTATACAGGGGGAGACAAGAGACCCAGTACTTC
CDR3aa: CASSLYRGRQETQYF

v_gene: TRBV5-6
j_gene: TRBJ2-3
d_gene: .
abundance: .
CDR3nt: TGTGCCAGCAGCAAGACAGGTGGAGATACGCAGTATTTT
CDR3aa: CASSKTGGDTQYF

v_gene: TRBV27
j_gene: TRBJ2-2
d_gene: .
abundance: .
CDR3nt: TGTGCCAGCAGTTGGGACTTCGGGACCGGGGAGCTGTTTTTT
CDR3aa: CASSWDFGTGELFF

v_gene: TRBV7-2
j_gene: TRBJ2-3
d_gene: .
abundance: .
CDR3nt: TGTGCCAGCAGCAACTGGGACACCAACACAGATACGCAGTATTTT
CDR3aa: CASSNWDTNTDTQYF

v_gene: TRBV27
j_gene: TRBJ1-5
d_gene: TRBD1
abundance: .
CDR3nt: TGTGCCAGCAGTCGAACCGGGACAGGGGTTCAGCCCCAGCATTTT
CDR3aa: CASSRTGTGVQPQHF

v_gene: TRBV5-1
j_gene: TRBJ2-7
d_gene: .
abundance: once
CDR3nt: TGCGCCAGCAGCTGGGAGTCGGGGGACGGCGAGCAGTACTTC
CDR3aa: CASSWESGDGEQYF

v_gene: TRBV10-2
j_gene: TRBJ2-7
d_gene: TRBD2
abundance: .
CDR3nt: TGCGCCAGCAGTTTTGGACTAGCGGGAGATTCCTACGAGCAGTACTTC
CDR3aa: CASSFGLAGDSYEQYF

v_gene: TRBV7-8
j_gene: TRBJ2-7
d_gene: .
abundance: .
CDR3nt: TGTGCCAGCAGCTCGCGAAGAGGCGGGGCTAGTCACGAGCAGTACTTC
CDR3aa: CASSSRRGGASHEQYF

v_gene: TRBV7-6
j_gene: TRBJ2-1
d_gene: .
abundance: .
CDR3nt: TGTGCCAGCAGCTTCGGCGCCAATGAGCAGTTCTTC
CDR3aa: CASSFGANEQFF

v_gene: TRBV27
j_gene: TRBJ2-7
d_gene: .
abundance: .
CDR3nt: TGTGCCAGCTCAAATCGGGAGCACCCCTACGAGCAGTACTTC
CDR3aa: CASSNREHPYEQYF

v_gene: TRBV13
j_gene: TRBJ2-3
d_gene: TRBD2
abundance: .
CDR3nt: TGTGCCAGCAGCCAGGGACTAGCGGGAGGATCACACACAGATACGCAGTATTTT
CDR3aa: CASSQGLAGGSHTDTQYF

v_gene: TRBV27
j_gene: TRBJ1-4
d_gene: TRBD1
abundance: .
CDR3nt: TGTGCCAGCAGTTTATCGCTACAGGGGGCCGACGAAAAACTGTTTTTT
CDR3aa: CASSLSLQGADEKLFF

v_gene: TRBV28
j_gene: TRBJ2-7
d_gene: .
abundance: .
CDR3nt: TGTGCCAGCAGTTTCGTGGGACTCGGACAGGACGGCACCTACGATGTGCAGTACTTC
CDR3aa: CASSFVGLGQDGTYDVQYF

v_gene: TRBV27
j_gene: TRBJ2-1
d_gene: TRBD1
abundance: .
CDR3nt: TGTGCCAGCAGATTCGCAGGGGGCCCCTACAATGAGCAGTTCTTC
CDR3aa: CASRFAGGPYNEQFF

v_gene: TRBV7-8
j_gene: TRBJ2-7
d_gene: .
abundance: .
CDR3nt: TGTGCCAGCAGCAAGCTGGACAGTAAGACCTACGAGCAGTACTTC
CDR3aa: CASSKLDSKTYEQYF

v_gene: TRBV7-2
j_gene: TRBJ2-3
d_gene: TRBD2
abundance: .
CDR3nt: TGTGCCAGCAGCCTACTAGCGGGAGGAACCACAGATACGCAGTATTTT
CDR3aa: CASSLLAGGTTDTQYF

v_gene: TRBV15
j_gene: TRBJ2-5
d_gene: .
abundance: .
CDR3nt: TGTGCCACCAGCAAGGGACAAACTCAAGAGACCCAGTACTTC
CDR3aa: CATSKGQTQETQYF

v_gene: TRBV5-1
j_gene: TRBJ2-7
d_gene: .
abundance: once
CDR3nt: TGCGCCAGCAGGTCGGGCTACGAGCAGTACTTC
CDR3aa: CASRSGYEQYF